This TCR beta chain stems from a study of blood T cell repertoires in COVID-19. The assay was immunoSEQ multiplex PCR, and TCRdb's table has in-frame clones only and misses some. The sample includes approximately 470,000 clones, 80% to 90% of them seen just once. The sample holds a few counts of this clone. CDR1 is SNHLY and CDR2 is FYNNEI in the germline V gene. J gave up 8 bases and V 7 bases, and 11 bases lay outside the gene matches. The CDR3 extends over 15 amino acids. Sequenced: peripheral blood. This chain joins TRBV2 and TRBJ2-1, with 10 bases lining up with TRBD2. The TCR sequence derives from a human donor in a cohort sampled during active COVID-19. CDR3 loop: CASTHSSGSPHEQFF. CDR3 in DNA: TGTGCCAGCACCCACTCTAGCGGGAGCCCCCATGAGCAGTTCTTC. Combining the CDR3 with reference TRBV2 and TRBJ2-1 gives the whole variable domain EPEVTQTPSHQVTQMGQEVILRCVPISNHLYFYWYRQILGQKVEFLVSFYNNEISEKSEIFDDQFSVERPDGSNFTLKIRSTKLEDSAMYFCASTHSSGSPHEQFFGPGTRLTVL.